The source of this TCR beta chain is a study of shared clonotypes between healthy human individuals. Overall study findings and caveats: Clonotype sharing among donors was thought likely to change with sequencing depth.

CDR3 size: 15 residues. Germline values: CDR1 LNHDA, CDR2 SQIVND (reference sequence). The trim removed 6 bases at V and 0 bases at J, leaving 2 bases unmatched. The run depth of the assay was deep. Per the authors' pipeline: Filtering differed because ImmunoSEQ produced junction-only sequences that carried no quality scores. Clones were read by immunoSEQ multiplex PCR, and TCRdb kept only the in-frame ones, dropping some. V and J calls and clone size are given by that table; D and trimming were obtained from the DNA. This sample carries 550,000 to 800,000 clones, less than 95% of them seen once, and the ten largest clones take 30% to 35%. A remark on this clone: What it recognizes is unknown.

The chain links TRBV19 to TRBJ2-1, with 10 bases lining up with TRBD2. The sequence was collected from a man younger than 30 in good health. Some clones in this sample may be carry-over from other donors' samples. Sequencing was done on a sample of memory CD8+ T cells from PBMCs. Noted subset: CD45RO+ cells pooled with CCR7-negative TemRA cells. The CDR3 protein is CASRASGSSYNEQFF. As DNA, the CDR3 is TGTGCCAGTAGGGCTAGCGGGAGCTCCTACAATGAGCAGTTCTTC.